The T cell receptor (beta chain) described here comes from a study of blood T cell repertoires in COVID-19. Per the study methods: Amplification from reference gene primers served as the basis for estimated nucleated cell counts. Only in-frame clones appear in the TCRdb table, and some are missing; sequencing was by immunoSEQ multiplex PCR. The V and J calls and clone size were taken over from that table, and D and trimming were inferred from the DNA. The sample lists approximately 88,000 clones, 80% occurring once. The CDR3 consists of 15 residues. The germline V gene encodes CDR1 SGHRS and CDR2 YFSETQ. V was pared by 4 bases and J by 2 bases, with 14 bases between.

J is TRBJ2-3 and V is TRBV5-1; D is uncertain. The sequenced sample was peripheral blood. The sequence was collected from a woman older than 75 with acute or convalescent COVID-19. The CDR3 DNA reads TGCGCCAGCAGCCCTGCGATCACTAACACAGATACGCAGTATTTT. It specifies CASSPAITNTDTQYF.